This passage covers 9 T cell receptor beta chains from one sample sequenced in a study of technical replicates of blood from several donors. Here immunoSEQ multiplex PCR was the method, and the copy in TCRdb shows in-frame clones only, minus some. The profile covers roughly 51,000 clones, with about 93% appearing a single time and about 3.9% taken by the ten largest. The sequenced sample consisted of PBMCs. These receptors all stem from a human donor in good health. Some clones in this sample may be carry-over from other donors' samples.

The genes are TRBV10-3 and TRBJ1-1; weak D call: TRBD1 (5 bases). Trimming stripped 5 bases from V and 5 bases from J, with 12 bases between. Per germline, CDR1 ENHRY and CDR2 SYGVKD. The CDR3 has 13 amino acids. CDR3 sequence (DNA): TGTGCCATCAGTTCCCGGGGGGGAACTGAAGCTTTCTTT. Translating gives CAISSRGGTEAFF.

There are a few counts of this clone. V is TRBV14 and J is TRBJ1-1; D unclear. Germline-derived CDR1 and CDR2 are SGHDN and FVKESK. The CDR3 extends over 12 amino acids. V gave up 0 bases and J gave up 7 bases, with 6 bases separating them. The CDR3 DNA reads as TGTGCCAGCAGCCAAGATGCGGGTGAAGCTTTCTTT. Amino acids: CASSQDAGEAFF.

The genes are TRBV6-1 and TRBJ2-1; 10 bases map to TRBD2. Germline lookup yields CDR1 MNHNS and CDR2 SASEGT. V shed 2 bases, J shed 4 bases, and the junction held 5 bases outside the gene matches. The CDR3 sequence is 16 residues long. The CDR3 DNA reads TGTGCCAGCAGTGAAAACCTAGCGGGAGTGTACAATGAGCAGTTCTTC. Its translation: CASSENLAGVYNEQFF.

This clone was seen just once. The CDR3 protein is CASSQLGREDYTF. CDR3 DNA sequence: TGCGCCAGCAGCCAGTTGGGCAGGGAAGACTACACCTTC. The chain links TRBV4-1 to TRBJ1-2; a possible D gene is TRBD1 (5 bases). The germline V gene has CDR1 MGHRA and CDR2 YSYEKL. V lost 3 bases and J lost 10, with 15 bases in between. This CDR3 is 13 amino acids long.

This clone was detected only once. The chain recombines TRBV2 with TRBJ1-1; possibly TRBD1 for D (5 bases). Looked up from germline, CDR1 is SNHLY and CDR2 is FYNNEI. Trimming pared 7 bases from V and 0 bases from J, leaving 9 bases between. The CDR3 covers 13 residues. CDR3 residues: CASTRQLNTEAFF. The CDR3 DNA reads as TGTGCCAGCACTAGACAGCTGAACACTGAAGCTTTCTTT. Drawing the rest from reference TRBV2 and TRBJ1-1, the complete variable domain is EPEVTQTPSHQVTQMGQEVILRCVPISNHLYFYWYRQILGQKVEFLVSFYNNEISEKSEIFDDQFSVERPDGSNFTLKIRSTKLEDSAMYFCASTRQLNTEAFFGQGTRLTVV.

This CDR3 reads CASSPTEGGYTF. For the CDR3, the DNA is TGTGCCAGCTCACCCACCGAGGGTGGCTACACCTTC. The V gene is TRBV18, the J gene TRBJ1-2; D is ambiguous. The CDR3 length is 12 residues. Trimming cost V 3 bases and J 7 bases, with 9 bases left between them. Germline CDR1 KGHSH, CDR2 LQKENI.

V is TRBV2 and J is TRBJ1-3; D gene uncertain. Germline CDR1 SNHLY, CDR2 FYNNEI. V gave up 2 bases and J gave up 4 bases, with 3 bases separating them. The CDR3 spans 12 residues. The chain's CDR3 is CASSEQGNTIYF. The CDR3 DNA reads as TGTGCCAGCAGTGAACAGGGAAACACCATATATTTT.

This chain uses TRBV18 with TRBJ2-3, with 9 bases that match TRBD1. V gave up 6 bases and J gave up 0 bases; unmatched junction bases: 7. The V gene's germline CDR1 is KGHSH and CDR2 LQKENI. This CDR3 contains 16 residues. CDR3 nucleotide sequence: TGTGCCAGCTCTCCCGGGACAGGGTTTAGCACAGATACGCAGTATTTT. The encoded protein is CASSPGTGFSTDTQYF.

This chain joins TRBV20-1 and TRBJ1-2; D is uncertain. Germline CDR1 reads DFQATT; CDR2 reads SNEGSKA (reference sequence). The CDR3 sequence is 11 residues long. V lost 6 bases and J lost 5, with 10 bases in between. The chain's CDR3 is CSAPSEYGYTF. The CDR3 nucleotides are TGCAGTGCGCCTTCGGAGTATGGCTACACCTTC.